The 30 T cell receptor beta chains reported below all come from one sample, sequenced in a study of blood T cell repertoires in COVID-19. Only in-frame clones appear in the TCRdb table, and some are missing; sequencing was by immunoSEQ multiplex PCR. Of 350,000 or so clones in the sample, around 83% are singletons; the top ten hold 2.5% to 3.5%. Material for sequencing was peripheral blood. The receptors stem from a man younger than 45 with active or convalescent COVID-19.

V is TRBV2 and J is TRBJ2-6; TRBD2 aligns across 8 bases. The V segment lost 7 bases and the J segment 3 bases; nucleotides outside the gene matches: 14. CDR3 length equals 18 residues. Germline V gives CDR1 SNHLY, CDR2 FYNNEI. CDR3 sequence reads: CASKEGGRWFGGANVLTF. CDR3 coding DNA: TGTGCCAGCAAGGAGGGCGGGAGGTGGTTTGGTGGGGCCAACGTCCTGACTTTC.

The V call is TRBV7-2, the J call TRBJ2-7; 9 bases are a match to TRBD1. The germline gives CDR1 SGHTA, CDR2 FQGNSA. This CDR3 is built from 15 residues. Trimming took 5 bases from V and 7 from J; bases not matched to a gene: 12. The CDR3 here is CASSPRTGTGQEQYF. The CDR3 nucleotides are TGTGCCAGCAGCCCCCGAACTGGGACAGGGCAGGAGCAGTACTTC.

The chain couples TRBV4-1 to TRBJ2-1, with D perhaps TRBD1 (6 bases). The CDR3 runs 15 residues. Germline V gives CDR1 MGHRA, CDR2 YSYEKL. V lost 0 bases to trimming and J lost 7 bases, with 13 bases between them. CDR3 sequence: CASSQEQGIGNEQFF. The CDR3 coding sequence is TGCGCCAGCAGCCAAGAACAGGGAATAGGGAATGAGCAGTTCTTC.

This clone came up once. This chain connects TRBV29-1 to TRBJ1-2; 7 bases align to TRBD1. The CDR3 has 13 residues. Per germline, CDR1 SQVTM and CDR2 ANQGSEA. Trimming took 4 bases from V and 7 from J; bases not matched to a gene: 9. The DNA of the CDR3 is TGCAGCGTTGTAGCCCGGGCAGGGGGTGGCTACACCTTC. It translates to CSVVARAGGGYTF.

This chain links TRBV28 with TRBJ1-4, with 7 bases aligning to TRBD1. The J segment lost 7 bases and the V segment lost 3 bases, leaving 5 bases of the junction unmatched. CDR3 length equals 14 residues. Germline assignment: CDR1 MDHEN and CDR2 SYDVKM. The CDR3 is CASSFPGQTEKLFF. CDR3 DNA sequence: TGTGCCAGCAGTTTCCCGGGACAGACTGAAAAACTGTTTTTT.

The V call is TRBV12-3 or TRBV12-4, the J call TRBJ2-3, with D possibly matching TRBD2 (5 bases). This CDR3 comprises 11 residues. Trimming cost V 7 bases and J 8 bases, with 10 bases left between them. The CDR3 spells CASMKGATQYF. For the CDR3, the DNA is TGTGCCAGCATGAAGGGAGCTACGCAGTATTTT.

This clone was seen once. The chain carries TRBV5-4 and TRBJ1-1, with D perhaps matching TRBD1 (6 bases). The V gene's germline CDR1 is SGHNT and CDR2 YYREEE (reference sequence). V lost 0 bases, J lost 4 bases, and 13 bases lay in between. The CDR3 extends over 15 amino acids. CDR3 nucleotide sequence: TGTGCCAGCAGCTTGGGGGGGGGCATGGGCACTGAAGCTTTCTTT. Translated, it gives CASSLGGGMGTEAFF.

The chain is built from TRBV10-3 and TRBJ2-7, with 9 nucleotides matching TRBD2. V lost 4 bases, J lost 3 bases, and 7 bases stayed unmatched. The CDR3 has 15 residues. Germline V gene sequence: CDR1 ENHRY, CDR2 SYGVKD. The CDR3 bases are TGTGCCATCAGTGCGGGTAGCGGGAGTGTCTACGAGCAGTACTTC. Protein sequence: CAISAGSGSVYEQYF.

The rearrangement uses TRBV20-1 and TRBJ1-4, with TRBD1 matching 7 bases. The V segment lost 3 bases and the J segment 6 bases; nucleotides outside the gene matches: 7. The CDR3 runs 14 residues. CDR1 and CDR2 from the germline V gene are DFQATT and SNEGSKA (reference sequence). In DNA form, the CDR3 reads TGCAGTGCTAGTTGGATCCAGGGGGATGAAAAACTGTTTTTT. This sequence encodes CSASWIQGDEKLFF.

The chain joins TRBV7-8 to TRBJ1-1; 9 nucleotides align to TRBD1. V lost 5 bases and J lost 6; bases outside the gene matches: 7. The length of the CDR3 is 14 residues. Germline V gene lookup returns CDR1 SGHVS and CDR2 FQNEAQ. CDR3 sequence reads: CASSLRDRAAEAFF. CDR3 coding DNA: TGTGCCAGCAGCCTCCGGGACAGGGCCGCTGAAGCTTTCTTT.

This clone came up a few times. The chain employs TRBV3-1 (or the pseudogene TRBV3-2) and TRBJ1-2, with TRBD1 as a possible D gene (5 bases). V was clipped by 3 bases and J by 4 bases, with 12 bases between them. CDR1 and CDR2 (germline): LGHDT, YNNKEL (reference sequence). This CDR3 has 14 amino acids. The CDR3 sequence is CASSHVGLGYGYTF. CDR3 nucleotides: TGTGCCAGCAGCCACGTGGGACTAGGCTATGGCTACACCTTC.

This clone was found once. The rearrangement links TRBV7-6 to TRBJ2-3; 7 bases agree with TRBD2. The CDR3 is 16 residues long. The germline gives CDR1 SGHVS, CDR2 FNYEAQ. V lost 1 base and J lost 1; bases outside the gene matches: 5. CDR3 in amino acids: CASSLVPRERTDTQYF. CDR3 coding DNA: TGTGCCAGCAGCTTAGTTCCGCGGGAGCGCACAGATACGCAGTATTTT.

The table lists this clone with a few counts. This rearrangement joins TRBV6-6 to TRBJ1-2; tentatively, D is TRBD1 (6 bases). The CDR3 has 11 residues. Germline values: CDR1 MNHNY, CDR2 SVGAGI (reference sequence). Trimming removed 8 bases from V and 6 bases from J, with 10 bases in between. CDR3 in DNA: TGTGCCAGCTCACAGGGAGATGGCTACACCTTC. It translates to CASSQGDGYTF.

CDR3 in amino acids: CASSPQSGELFF. CDR3 coding DNA: TGTGCCAGCAGCCCGCAGTCCGGGGAGCTGTTTTTT. The chain couples TRBV7-9 to TRBJ2-2; D is ambiguous. The CDR3 loop spans 12 amino acids. The V end was cut by 5 bases, the J end by 6 bases, with 7 bases between. Germline V gives CDR1 SEHNR, CDR2 FQNEAQ (reference sequence).

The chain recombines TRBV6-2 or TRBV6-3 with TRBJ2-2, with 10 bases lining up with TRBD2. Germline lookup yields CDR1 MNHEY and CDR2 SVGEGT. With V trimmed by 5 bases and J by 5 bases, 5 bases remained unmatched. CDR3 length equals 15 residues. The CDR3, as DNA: TGTGCCAGCAGTCCACTAGCGGGATATACCGGGGAGCTGTTTTTT. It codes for CASSPLAGYTGELFF.

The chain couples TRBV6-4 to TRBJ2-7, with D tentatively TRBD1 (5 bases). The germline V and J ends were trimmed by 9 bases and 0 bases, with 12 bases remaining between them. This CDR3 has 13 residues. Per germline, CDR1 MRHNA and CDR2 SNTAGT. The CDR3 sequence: CARATGSSYEQYF. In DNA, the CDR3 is TGTGCCAGAGCCACAGGATCCTCCTACGAGCAGTACTTC.

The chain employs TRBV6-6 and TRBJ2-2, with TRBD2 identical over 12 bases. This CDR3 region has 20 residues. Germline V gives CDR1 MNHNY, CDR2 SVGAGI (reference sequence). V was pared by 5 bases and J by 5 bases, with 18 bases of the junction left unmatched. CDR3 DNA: TGTGCCAGCAGTCGGTCCCCATTCACCGCCCTAGCGGGGGGGACCGGGGAGCTGTTTTTT. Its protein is CASSRSPFTALAGGTGELFF.

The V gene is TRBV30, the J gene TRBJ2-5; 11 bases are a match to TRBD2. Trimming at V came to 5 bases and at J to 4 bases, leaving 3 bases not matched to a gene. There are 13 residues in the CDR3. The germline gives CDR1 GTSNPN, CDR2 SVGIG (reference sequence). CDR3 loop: CAWASGRLETQYF. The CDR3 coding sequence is TGTGCCTGGGCTAGCGGGAGGTTAGAGACCCAGTACTTC.

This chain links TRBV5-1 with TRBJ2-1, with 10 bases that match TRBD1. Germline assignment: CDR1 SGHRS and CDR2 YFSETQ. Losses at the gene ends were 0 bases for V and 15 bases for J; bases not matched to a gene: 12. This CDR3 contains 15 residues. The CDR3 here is CASSLGPARTGGRFF. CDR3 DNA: TGCGCCAGCAGCTTGGGACCCGCCCGGACAGGGGGTAGGTTCTTC. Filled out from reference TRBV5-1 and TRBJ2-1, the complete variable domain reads KAGVTQTPRYLIKTRGQQVTLSCSPISGHRSVSWYQQTPGQGLQFLFEYFSETQRNKGNFPGRFSGRQFSNSRSEMNVSTLELGDSALYLCASSLGPARTGGRFFGPGTRLTVL.

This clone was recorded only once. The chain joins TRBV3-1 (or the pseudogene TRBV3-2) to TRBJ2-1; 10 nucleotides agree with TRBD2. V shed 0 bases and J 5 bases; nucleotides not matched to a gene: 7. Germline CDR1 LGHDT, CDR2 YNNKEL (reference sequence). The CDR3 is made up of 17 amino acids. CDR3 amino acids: CASSQDVSGRGDNEQFF. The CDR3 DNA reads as TGTGCCAGCAGCCAAGATGTGAGCGGGAGGGGCGACAATGAGCAGTTCTTC.

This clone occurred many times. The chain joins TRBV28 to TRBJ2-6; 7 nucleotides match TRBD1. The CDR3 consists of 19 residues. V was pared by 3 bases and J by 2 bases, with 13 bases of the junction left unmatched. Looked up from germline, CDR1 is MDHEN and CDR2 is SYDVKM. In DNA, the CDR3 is TGTGCCAGCAGTTTCCCGGACAGGTTTAAGGGGCCTGGGGCCAACGTCCTGACTTTC. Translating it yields CASSFPDRFKGPGANVLTF.

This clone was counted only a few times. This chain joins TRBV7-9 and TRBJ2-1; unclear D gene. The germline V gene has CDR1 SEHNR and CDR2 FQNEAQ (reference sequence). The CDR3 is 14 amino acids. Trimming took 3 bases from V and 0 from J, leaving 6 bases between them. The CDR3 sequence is CASSFTASYNEQFF. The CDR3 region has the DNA TGTGCCAGCAGCTTCACAGCCTCCTACAATGAGCAGTTCTTC.

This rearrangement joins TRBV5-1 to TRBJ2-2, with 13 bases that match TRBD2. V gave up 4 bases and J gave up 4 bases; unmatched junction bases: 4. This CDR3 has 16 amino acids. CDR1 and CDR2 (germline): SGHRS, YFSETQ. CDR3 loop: CASSHTSGRGTGELFF. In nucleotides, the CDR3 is TGCGCCAGCAGCCACACTAGCGGGAGGGGCACCGGGGAGCTGTTTTTT.

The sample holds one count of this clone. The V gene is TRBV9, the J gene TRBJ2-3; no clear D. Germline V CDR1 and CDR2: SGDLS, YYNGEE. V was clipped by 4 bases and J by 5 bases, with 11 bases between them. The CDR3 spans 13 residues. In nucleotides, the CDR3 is TGTGCCAGCAGCATCTTTGGCGGAGATACGCAGTATTTT. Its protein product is CASSIFGGDTQYF.

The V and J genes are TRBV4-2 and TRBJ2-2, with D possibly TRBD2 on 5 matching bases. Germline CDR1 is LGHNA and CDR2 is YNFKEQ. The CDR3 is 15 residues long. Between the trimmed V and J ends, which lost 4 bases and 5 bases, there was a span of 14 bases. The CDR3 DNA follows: TGTGCCAGCAGCCCCTTTAACGAGCGGACCGGGGAGCTGTTTTTT. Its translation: CASSPFNERTGELFF.

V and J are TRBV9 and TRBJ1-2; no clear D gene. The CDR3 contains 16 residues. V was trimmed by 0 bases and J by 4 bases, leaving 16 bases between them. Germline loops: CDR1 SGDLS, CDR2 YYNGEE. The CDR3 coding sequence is TGTGCCAGCAGCGTAGCTCCCAGTTCCCTTCGCTATGGCTACACCTTC. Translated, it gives CASSVAPSSLRYGYTF. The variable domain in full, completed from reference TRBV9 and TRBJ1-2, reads DSGVTQTPKHLITATGQRVTLRCSPRSGDLSVYWYQQSLDQGLQFLIQYYNGEERAKGNILERFSAQQFPDLHSELNLSSLELGDSALYFCASSVAPSSLRYGYTFGSGTRLTVV.

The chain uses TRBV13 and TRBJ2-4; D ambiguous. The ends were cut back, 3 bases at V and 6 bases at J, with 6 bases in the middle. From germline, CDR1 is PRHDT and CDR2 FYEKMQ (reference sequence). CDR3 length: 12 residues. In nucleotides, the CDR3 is TGTGCCAGCAGCTTTTACGGAAACATTCAGTACTTC. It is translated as CASSFYGNIQYF.

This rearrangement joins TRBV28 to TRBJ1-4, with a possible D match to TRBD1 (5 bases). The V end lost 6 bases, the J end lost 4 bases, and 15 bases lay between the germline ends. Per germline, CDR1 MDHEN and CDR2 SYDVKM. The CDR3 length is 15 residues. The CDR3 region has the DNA TGTGCCAGCAGCCCCCCCCAGGGCGGTAATGAAAAACTGTTTTTT. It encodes CASSPPQGGNEKLFF.

The CDR3 DNA sequence: TGTGCCAGCACCGTAGGACTAGCGGGGGACAATGAGCAGTTCTTC. As protein: CASTVGLAGDNEQFF. The chain carries TRBV2 and TRBJ2-1, with 13 bases that match TRBD2. Looked up from germline, CDR1 is SNHLY and CDR2 is FYNNEI. There are 15 residues in the CDR3. Trimming removed 7 bases from V and 5 bases from J; junction bases left unmatched: 5.

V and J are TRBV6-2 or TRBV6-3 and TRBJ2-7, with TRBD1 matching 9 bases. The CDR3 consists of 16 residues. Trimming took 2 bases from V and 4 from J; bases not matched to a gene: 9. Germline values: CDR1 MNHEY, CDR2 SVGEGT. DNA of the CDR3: TGTGCCAGCAGTTACCTTCCCCGGGACAGGGATTACGAGCAGTACTTC. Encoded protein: CASSYLPRDRDYEQYF.